This TCR beta chain emerged from a study of blood T cell repertoires in COVID-19. Overall study context: Donors in the United States, Italy and Spain gave samples during acute or convalescent COVID-19.

In germline, CDR1 is LGHDT, CDR2 YNNKEL (reference sequence). This CDR3 spans 15 amino acids. V dropped 1 base and J dropped 7; count of bases not matched to a gene: 7. Recruits, aged roughly 18 to 89 years, lived in 25 or so US areas. Membership in each cohort depended on participant-reported clinical history. Clones were read by immunoSEQ multiplex PCR, and TCRdb kept only the in-frame ones, dropping some. The table records around 230,000 clones, roughly 88% of them present only once. This receptor was taken from a woman aged 40 to 55 with acute COVID-19. The rearrangement uses TRBV3-1 (or the pseudogene TRBV3-2) and TRBJ2-1, with 7 bases lining up with TRBD2. Sequencing was carried out using PBMCs or T cells enriched from blood (not recorded which). CDR3 sequence (DNA): TGTGCCAGCAGCCAAGTAACCGGGAGGAGGAATGAGCAGTTCTTC. As protein: CASSQVTGRRNEQFF.